Each of the 11 T cell receptor beta chains below was sequenced from the same sample in a study of cytomegalovirus exposure and HLA in healthy donors. The PCR employed 60 Vbeta primers together with 13 Jbeta primers. Sequencing used immunoSEQ multiplex PCR; TCRdb keeps in-frame clones, though not all of them. The repertoire holds around 200,000 clones, with roughly 89% as singletons. Sequenced: PBMCs. The receptors here all came from a woman aged 18-29 years in good health and CMV-seronegative.

In DNA form, the CDR3 reads TGTGCCAGCAGCCCCGGGACAGGGGATCAGCCCCAGCATTTT. It encodes CASSPGTGDQPQHF. This chain links TRBV7-9 with TRBJ1-5; 10 bases agree with TRBD1. The CDR3 loop spans 14 amino acids. Germline values: CDR1 SEHNR, CDR2 FQNEAQ (reference sequence). The trim removed 5 bases at V and 5 bases at J, leaving 3 bases unmatched.

The chain joins TRBV7-9 to TRBJ2-3; D may be TRBD1 (6 bases). Trimming left V 5 bases short and J 2 bases short, with 23 bases between. Looked up from germline, CDR1 is SEHNR and CDR2 is FQNEAQ (reference sequence). The CDR3 loop spans 18 amino acids. The CDR3 bases are TGTGCCAGCAGCCTAGGAACGGTTACACAGGGAAACACAGATACGCAGTATTTT. As protein: CASSLGTVTQGNTDTQYF. Based on the CDR3 plus reference TRBV7-9 and TRBJ2-3, the full variable domain is DTGVSQNPRHKITKRGQNVTFRCDPISEHNRLYWYRQTLGQGPEFLTYFQNEAQLEKSRLLSDRFSAERPKGSFSTLEIQRTEQGDSAMYLCASSLGTVTQGNTDTQYFGPGTRLTVL.

The rearrangement joins TRBV7-9 to TRBJ2-7; unclear D gene. Trimming left V 1 base short and J 1 base short, with 8 bases between. Germline lookup yields CDR1 SEHNR and CDR2 FQNEAQ (reference sequence). The CDR3 has 14 amino acids. This chain's CDR3 is CASSLEEQSYEQYF. The DNA for the CDR3 is TGTGCCAGCAGCTTAGAAGAACAGTCCTACGAGCAGTACTTC.

This chain joins TRBV11-2 and TRBJ2-5, with D uncertain. Between the trimmed V and J ends, which lost 0 bases and 4 bases, there was a span of 21 bases. The germline gives CDR1 SGHAT, CDR2 FQNNGV. CDR3 length equals 18 residues. In DNA form, the CDR3 reads TGTGCCAGCAGCTTAGAACAAGGAGTGGCGTGGGTCGGAGAGACCCAGTACTTC. It specifies CASSLEQGVAWVGETQYF.

CDR3 protein: CASRPQGKANYGYTF. The CDR3 DNA reads as TGTGCCAGCAGGCCCCAGGGAAAAGCTAACTATGGCTACACCTTC. The rearrangement uses TRBV2 and TRBJ1-2, with a tentative D call TRBD1 (5 bases). Trimming removed 6 bases at V and 0 bases at J, with 14 bases between. This CDR3 has 15 amino acids. The germline V gene has CDR1 SNHLY and CDR2 FYNNEI.

The chain recombines TRBV15 with TRBJ1-2, with D possibly TRBD1 on 6 matching bases. Germline V gene data show CDR1 as LNHNV and CDR2 as YYDKDF (reference sequence). CDR3 size: 16 residues. Trimming stripped 4 bases from V and 3 bases from J, with 18 bases between. In DNA form, the CDR3 reads TGTGCCACCAGCAAATCGACAGGAGCCAATTACTATGGCTACACCTTC. Its protein product is CATSKSTGANYYGYTF.

The gene calls are TRBV5-1 and TRBJ1-2, with 7 bases lining up with TRBD1. The CDR3 has 15 residues. CDR1 and CDR2 from the germline V gene are SGHRS and YFSETQ. V was clipped by 1 base and J by 2 bases; unmatched bases: 5. The CDR3 here is CASSLTTGINYGYTF. The CDR3 DNA is TGCGCCAGCAGCTTGACGACAGGGATAAACTATGGCTACACCTTC.

The rearrangement links TRBV10-3 to TRBJ1-5; a weak D match, TRBD1 (6 bases). The germline V gene has CDR1 ENHRY and CDR2 SYGVKD. This CDR3 region has 13 residues. Trimming shortened V by 11 bases and J by 6 bases, and 17 bases separated the two germline ends. CDR3 protein: CAVKAEGVQPQHF. Here the CDR3 DNA reads TGTGCCGTCAAGGCAGAGGGGGTTCAGCCCCAGCATTTT.

CDR3 sequence: CASRGGAGETQYF. CDR3 sequence (DNA): TGTGCCAGTCGCGGGGGGGCCGGAGAGACCCAGTACTTC. V is TRBV19 and J is TRBJ2-5, with 9 bases fitting TRBD2. Germline values: CDR1 LNHDA, CDR2 SQIVND (reference sequence). CDR3 length: 13 residues. The trim removed 8 bases at V and 4 bases at J, leaving 5 bases unmatched.

The chain is built from TRBV11-2 and TRBJ1-2; TRBD1 aligns across 8 bases. After removal of 4 bases from V and 5 bases from J, the junction contained 0 bases not matched to a gene. In germline, CDR1 is SGHAT, CDR2 FQNNGV. The CDR3 extends over 12 amino acids. The CDR3 DNA reads TGTGCCAGCAGCTGGACAGGGTATGGCTACACCTTC. This translates into CASSWTGYGYTF.

The rearrangement uses TRBV14 and TRBJ1-1; weak D call: TRBD1 (5 bases). The CDR3 runs to 14 residues. Trimming took off 5 bases at V and 0 bases at J, with 10 bases between the two ends. Germline CDR1 reads SGHDN; CDR2 reads FVKESK. CDR3 loop: CASSKHRLNTEAFF. The CDR3 DNA reads TGTGCCAGCAGCAAACACAGGCTGAACACTGAAGCTTTCTTT.